Below, one T cell receptor beta chain is given with its context. The Seattle site enrolled patients during active infection and followed them longitudinally. The data belong to a study of blood T cell repertoires in COVID-19. Study-wide context: The samples span acute and convalescent COVID-19 from the United States, Italy and Spain.

The table came from immunoSEQ multiplex PCR; TCRdb's copy has only in-frame clones and leaves some out. The table shows roughly 220,000 clones, with roughly 80% occurring only once. The CDR3 length is 16 residues. The V end lost 7 bases, the J end lost 5 bases, and 23 bases lay between the germline ends. Germline CDR1 and CDR2: LNHDA and SQIVND (reference sequence). The sample was peripheral blood. The TCR comes from a woman older than 75 with COVID-19, enrolled during active disease. The rearrangement links TRBV19 to TRBJ1-1, with a tentative D call TRBD1 (5 bases). The CDR3 bases are TGTGCCAGTACCCTAAGCGGGACTCCCAGAAGAACTGAAGCTTTCTTT. Protein: CASTLSGTPRRTEAFF. Together with reference TRBV19 and TRBJ1-1, the CDR3 gives the full variable domain: DGGITQSPKYLFRKEGQNVTLSCEQNLNHDAMYWYRQDPGQGLRLIYYSQIVNDFQKGDIAEGYSVSREKKESFPLTVTSAQKNPTAFYLCASTLSGTPRRTEAFFGQGTRLTVV.